Listed here is a single T cell receptor (beta chain). What antigen it recognizes has not been identified. No base-level quality is on record; no much larger clone is a single base apart. The record originates from a study of shared clonotypes between healthy human individuals (dated by TCRdb to the early 2020s). In the study overall: A couple of women and a few men aged 18 to 49 years were included in the cohort. Between about 0.8 and 8.9 billion PBMCs per donor were obtained by leukapheresis. Different laboratories and diverse techniques were used to prepare libraries and sequence TCR repertoires, to increase sequencing depth and limit assay-specific biases. For each donor, three plates each were used for CD4 naive and CD4 memory, two plates were used for CD8 naive, and one plate was used for CD8 memory. The study deeply sequenced blood TCR repertoires of five healthy adults to estimate repertoire size and the extent of clonotype sharing between individuals.

The CDR3 measures 13 amino acids from cysteine to phenylalanine. This entry keeps only the CDR3 DNA: 39 bases, framed from base 1. Via the germline V gene (reference sequence), CDR1 is MNHEY and CDR2 SMNVEV. Trimming at the junction amounts to 4 bases on V and 8 bases on J, and the germline ends lie 14 bases apart. The donors were healthy, HIV-negative adults who had no recently reported acute infections or vaccinations. Every donor was a Caucasian adult living in Nashville, Tennessee, USA. Magnetic negative selection was used to enrich CD4+ T cells, after which naive cells were positively selected on CD45RA and the negative fraction became the memory subset. Blood was collected by leukapheresis, and PBMCs were isolated by Ficoll-Histopaque density gradient centrifugation and then cryopreserved in liquid nitrogen vapor phase. Analytical flow cytometry was used to check the purity and quantity of each magnetically sorted T cell population. Genomic DNA was isolated from each sorted fraction and quantified by UV absorbance on a Nanodrop 2000c.

The paper's findings and limits, for the study overall: Across a few donors, approximately 5% of naive CD4, roughly 3.5% of naive CD8, about 2.3% of memory CD4, and 0.4% to 0.45% of memory CD8 clonotypes were shared. Sampling was restricted to blood, and TCR repertoires in tissues likely differ from the TCR repertoires found in blood. Incomplete sequencing was indicated by rarefaction of sorted-subset datasets, despite the large sequencing depth. Larger estimated clonotype richness was generally found for naive subsets than for memory subsets. The small number of donors limited the genetic and exposure-history diversity represented. Compared with non-shared clonotypes, the clonotypes found in all four sorted-subset donors had higher generation probabilities. Pairwise subsampling led to the expectation that sequencing depth would affect the degree of clonotype sharing among donors.

Using the deep immunoSEQ assay, multiplex PCR amplified TCR CDR3 regions from genomic DNA. Extracted genomic DNA from each cell subset was spread evenly across all wells of several immunoSEQ 96-well plates, with each plate serving as a replicate. For sorted subsets, about 0.2 ug genomic DNA, equal to about 30,000 T cell genomes, was loaded into each replicate PCR. Purified libraries were quantified with a Qubit 3.0 fluorometer, sized on a Bioanalyzer 2100, and re-quantified with the KAPA Library Quantification kit. Each immunoSEQ 96-well plate was sequenced on its own single-read 150-cycle Illumina NextSeq 550 flow cell. The paper's processing steps were these. Because only junctional sequences without quality scores were contained in the immunoSEQ output, filtering matching that applied to full-length reads could not be performed. To assign V/J genes and CDR3, sequences were annotated against IMGT germline references using PyIR, a Python wrapper for IgBLAST v1.9. Reads were removed for weak V/J assignments (E-value above 1e-6), missing CDR3, stop codons, out-of-frame junctions, or ambiguous translated residues. V3J clonotypes were defined as sequences sharing the same inferred V gene, J gene, and CDR3 amino acid sequence. Percentage overlap between repertoires was computed as shared unique clonotypes divided by the size of the smaller repertoire. Three approaches were used to assess repertoire richness: RTK rarefaction, the Chao1 estimator, and Recon v2.1 estimates of unobserved clonotypes. OLGA was used to compute generation probabilities for all TCRbeta clonotypes that the gDNA method yielded from a few donors. TCRdb carries this immuneACCESS record with in-frame sequences only. Its versions omit some clonotypes, under half of them owing to an unresolved V gene in the studies checked, with the rest unexplained. For V, J and clone size, that table is used; D and trimming come from the DNA. The sample contains 2 million to 3 million clones, approximately 94% of them found a single time. The ten largest clones add up to 0.36% of the sample.

Specimen: naive CD4+ T cells from PBMCs. Read against the paper, the sample's cell subset or site label means: CD45RA+ positively selected. The V gene is TRBV27 and the J gene is TRBJ1-2; perhaps TRBD1 is the D gene, with 5 bases matching. The TCR was taken from a man aged 18 to 29 in good health. Some clones in this sample may be carry-over from other donors' samples. The CDR3 region has the sequence CASSSRDGLGYTF. The sequence in DNA is TGTGCCAGCAGTTCCCGGGACGGCTTGGGCTACACCTTC.